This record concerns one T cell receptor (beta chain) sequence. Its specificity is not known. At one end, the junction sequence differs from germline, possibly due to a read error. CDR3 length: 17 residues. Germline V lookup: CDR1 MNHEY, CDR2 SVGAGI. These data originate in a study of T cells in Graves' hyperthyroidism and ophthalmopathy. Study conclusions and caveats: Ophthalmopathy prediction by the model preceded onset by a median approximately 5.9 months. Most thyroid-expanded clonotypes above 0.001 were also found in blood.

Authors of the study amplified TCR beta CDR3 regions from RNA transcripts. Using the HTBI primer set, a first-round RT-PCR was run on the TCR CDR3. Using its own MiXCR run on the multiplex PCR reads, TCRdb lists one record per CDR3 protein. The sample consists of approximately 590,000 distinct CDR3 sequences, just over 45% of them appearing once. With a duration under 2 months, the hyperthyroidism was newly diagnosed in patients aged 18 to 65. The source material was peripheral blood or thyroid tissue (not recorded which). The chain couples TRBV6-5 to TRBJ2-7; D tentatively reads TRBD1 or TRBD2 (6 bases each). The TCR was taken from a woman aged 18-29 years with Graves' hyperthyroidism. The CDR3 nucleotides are TGTGCCAGCAGTTACTCGGGGTTGGGGGGCGCGTCCTACGTGCAGTACTTC. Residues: CASSYSGLGGASYVQYF.